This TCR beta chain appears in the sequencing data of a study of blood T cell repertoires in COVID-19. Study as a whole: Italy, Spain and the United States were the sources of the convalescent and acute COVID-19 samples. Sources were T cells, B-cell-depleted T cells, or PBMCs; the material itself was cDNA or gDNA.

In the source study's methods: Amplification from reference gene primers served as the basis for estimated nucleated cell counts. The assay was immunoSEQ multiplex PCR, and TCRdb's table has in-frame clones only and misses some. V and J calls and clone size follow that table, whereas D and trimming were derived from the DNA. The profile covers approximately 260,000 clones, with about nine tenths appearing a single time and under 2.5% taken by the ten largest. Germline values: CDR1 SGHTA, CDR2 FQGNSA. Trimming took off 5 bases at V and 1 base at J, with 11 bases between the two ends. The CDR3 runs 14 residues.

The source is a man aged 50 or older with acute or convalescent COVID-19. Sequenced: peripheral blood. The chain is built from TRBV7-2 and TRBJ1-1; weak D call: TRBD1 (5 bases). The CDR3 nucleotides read TGTGCCAGCAGCCGCGGGACGGGGAACACTGAAGCTTTCTTT. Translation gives CASSRGTGNTEAFF.